These 15 T cell receptor beta chains originate from one sample sequenced in a study of blood T cells in healthy people across ages. For the second PCR, which ran for about 6 to 11 cycles, a sample-barcoded 5' primer and a J-beta primer mix were used. One entry per CDR3 protein, called by TCRdb with MiXCR from the 5' RACE reads. This table has approximately 2,000,000 distinct CDR3 sequences, about 39% appearing once. Sequenced input: blood. The receptors shown here come from a human donor in good health.

This rearrangement joins TRBV20-1 to TRBJ2-3; D gene uncertain. Between the trimmed V and J ends, which lost 1 base and 2 bases, there was a span of 4 bases. From germline, CDR1 is DFQATT and CDR2 SNEGSKA (reference sequence). The CDR3 is made up of 12 amino acids. The CDR3 loop reads CSARGYTDTQYF. The DNA for the CDR3 is TGCAGTGCTAGAGGGTACACAGATACGCAGTATTTT.

This clonotype was counted at least ten times. Relative to the germline gene, one junction end is altered; a read error may explain this. The rearrangement links TRBV5-1 to TRBJ2-6, with 8 bases fitting TRBD1. The V gene's germline CDR1 is SGHRS and CDR2 YFSETQ. The length of the CDR3 is 16 residues. The CDR3 DNA reads as TGTGCCAGCAGCTTGGGACAGGTCTCTGGGGCCAACGTCCTGACTTTC. Translated: CASSLGQVSGANVLTF.

This clonotype has more than one count but fewer than ten. The rearrangement joins TRBV5-6 to TRBJ2-7; D is possibly TRBD2 (5 bases). With 4 bases removed from V and 1 base from J, the gap between germline ends came to 18 bases. The CDR3 is made up of 16 amino acids. The germline V gene encodes CDR1 SGHDT and CDR2 YYEEEE. The CDR3 sequence: CASSRGRRTFSYEQYF. The CDR3 coding sequence is TGTGCCAGCAGCCGTGGCAGGAGGACTTTTTCCTACGAGCAGTACTTC.

The chain carries TRBV7-2 and TRBJ2-7; 9 positions agree with TRBD1. Germline CDR1 is SGHTA and CDR2 is FQGNSA. The CDR3 covers 14 residues. With 6 bases clipped from V and 2 bases from J, the junction kept 5 bases outside the gene matches. CDR3 nucleotides: TGTGCCAGCAGAACGACAGGGGGACCCTACGAGCAGTACTTC. Translation: CASRTTGGPYEQYF. The full variable domain, its missing parts supplied by reference TRBV7-2 and TRBJ2-7, is GAGVSQSPSNKVTEKGKDVELRCDPISGHTALYWYRQSLGQGLEFLIYFQGNSAPDKSGLPSDRFSAERTGGSVSTLTIQRTQQEDSAVYLCASRTTGGPYEQYFGPGTRLTVT.

The table lists this clonotype with a few counts. The rearrangement links TRBV20-1 to TRBJ2-1; TRBD2 agrees at 7 bases. The ends lost 4 bases at V and 8 bases at J; junction bases unmatched: 5. The CDR3 sequence is 12 residues long. CDR1 and CDR2 (germline): DFQATT, SNEGSKA (reference sequence). The CDR3 nucleotides read TGCAGTGCTAAGCGGGGCTTCGATGAGCAGTTCTTC. It encodes CSAKRGFDEQFF.

The V call is TRBV6-1, the J call TRBJ2-1; 7 bases line up with TRBD2. Germline CDR1 MNHNS, CDR2 SASEGT. J lost 5 bases, V lost 7 bases, and 5 bases had no gene match. This CDR3 has 13 residues. CDR3 region: CASKRDGNNEQFF. The DNA for the CDR3 is TGTGCCAGCAAGCGGGACGGAAACAATGAGCAGTTCTTC.

This clonotype was seen repeatedly, ten times or more. The DNA for the CDR3 is TGCGCCAGCATCCCCGGGACAGGGGGCTTCTCCTACAATGAGCAGTTCTTC. Encoded protein: CASIPGTGGFSYNEQFF. The genes are TRBV5-1 and TRBJ2-1; 12 bases line up with TRBD1. The CDR3 totals 17 residues. Per germline, CDR1 SGHRS and CDR2 YFSETQ. The trim removed 6 bases at V and 0 bases at J, leaving 7 bases unmatched.

This clonotype was recorded only once. The gene calls are TRBV3-1 and TRBJ2-5; D perhaps matches TRBD1 (6 bases). Germline loops: CDR1 LGHDT, CDR2 YNNKEL (reference sequence). CDR3 size: 16 residues. The V end was cut by 3 bases, the J end by 2 bases, with 16 bases between. The CDR3: CASSQYLRQDQETQYF. The CDR3 DNA reads TGTGCCAGCAGCCAGTACTTAAGACAGGATCAAGAGACCCAGTACTTC.

The chain carries TRBV20-1 and TRBJ1-2; D remains ambiguous. Germline lookup yields CDR1 DFQATT and CDR2 SNEGSKA (reference sequence). The CDR3 has 13 amino acids. V was cut by 7 bases and J by 3 bases, with 15 bases left in between. The chain's CDR3 is CSGISQFHYGYTF. The DNA for the CDR3 is TGCAGTGGGATAAGCCAATTCCACTATGGCTACACCTTC.

Remarks on this clonotype: This may be a read error, as it is one base from a much larger clone. CDR3 region: CAISEGGDTRYF. The CDR3 nucleotides are TGTGCCATCAGTGAGGGGGGAGATACGCGGTATTTT. The V gene is TRBV10-3, the J gene TRBJ2-3, with D perhaps being TRBD1 or TRBD2 (5 bases each). This CDR3 comprises 12 residues. The germline V gene encodes CDR1 ENHRY and CDR2 SYGVKD.

In this sample, this clonotype turned up a few times. The gene calls are TRBV20-1 and TRBJ1-5; tentatively, D is TRBD1 (5 bases). There are 14 residues in the CDR3. Germline V gene sequence: CDR1 DFQATT, CDR2 SNEGSKA (reference sequence). V gave up 3 bases and J gave up 6 bases, with 15 bases separating them. CDR3 in amino acids: CSARWPGGTQPQHF. CDR3 coding DNA: TGCAGTGCTAGGTGGCCGGGGGGTACTCAGCCCCAGCATTTT.

The chain recombines TRBV20-1 with TRBJ2-2; 7 nucleotides line up with TRBD1. CDR3 length: 14 residues. Germline values: CDR1 DFQATT, CDR2 SNEGSKA (reference sequence). Losses at the gene ends were 2 bases for V and 2 bases for J; bases not matched to a gene: 2. The CDR3 coding sequence is TGCAGTGCTAGATACAGGGGAAACACCGGGGAGCTGTTTTTT. This translates into CSARYRGNTGELFF.

This chain links TRBV2 with TRBJ1-4, with D perhaps TRBD1 (6 bases). The germline V and J ends were trimmed by 3 bases and 7 bases, with 18 bases remaining between them. Germline CDR1 reads SNHLY; CDR2 reads FYNNEI. The CDR3 loop spans 16 amino acids. For the CDR3, the DNA is TGTGCCAGCAGTGATGAGGTGGAGGGGGTACGTGAAAAACTGTTTTTT. Translating gives CASSDEVEGVREKLFF.

This chain links TRBV5-1 with TRBJ2-5, with 12 bases fitting TRBD2. The CDR3 has 17 amino acids. Germline V lookup: CDR1 SGHRS, CDR2 YFSETQ. V lost 4 bases to trimming and J lost 5 bases; unmatched junction nucleotides: 12. DNA of the CDR3: TGCGCCAGCAGCAAGGGGACGTTGACTAGCGGGGGTGAGACCCAGTACTTC. Its protein is CASSKGTLTSGGETQYF. The full variable domain, rest sourced from reference TRBV5-1 and TRBJ2-5, is KAGVTQTPRYLIKTRGQQVTLSCSPISGHRSVSWYQQTPGQGLQFLFEYFSETQRNKGNFPGRFSGRQFSNSRSEMNVSTLELGDSALYLCASSKGTLTSGGETQYFGPGTRLLVL.

Only a few counts were recorded for this clonotype. J is TRBJ2-7 and V is TRBV13, with D uncertain. Trimming pared 5 bases from V and 2 bases from J, leaving 16 bases between. Germline lookup yields CDR1 PRHDT and CDR2 FYEKMQ (reference sequence). The CDR3 sequence is 15 residues long. The CDR3 coding sequence is TGTGCCAGCAGCCGTGGCGCAACTTACCCCTACGAGCAGTACTTC. Residues: CASSRGATYPYEQYF.